This T cell receptor beta chain is from a study of blood T cell repertoires in COVID-19. Across the study: Samples taken during acute and convalescent COVID-19 were collected in the United States, Italy and Spain.

Sequenced by immunoSEQ multiplex PCR; TCRdb stores in-frame clones only, minus some. The table records roughly 250,000 clones, about 86% of them present only once. Germline CDR1 reads DFQATT; CDR2 reads SNEGSKA (reference sequence). Trimming removed 3 bases at V and 0 bases at J, with 16 bases between. This CDR3 spans 16 amino acids. This clone was seen more than once but under ten times. The clonotype was recovered from a woman between 55 and 75 years old with active or convalescent COVID-19. The V call is TRBV20-1, the J call TRBJ2-3, with D possibly matching TRBD2 (6 bases). The sequencing input was peripheral blood. The chain's CDR3 is CSASVGRGVSTDTQYF. As DNA, the CDR3 is TGCAGTGCTAGTGTCGGGCGGGGTGTTAGCACAGATACGCAGTATTTT.